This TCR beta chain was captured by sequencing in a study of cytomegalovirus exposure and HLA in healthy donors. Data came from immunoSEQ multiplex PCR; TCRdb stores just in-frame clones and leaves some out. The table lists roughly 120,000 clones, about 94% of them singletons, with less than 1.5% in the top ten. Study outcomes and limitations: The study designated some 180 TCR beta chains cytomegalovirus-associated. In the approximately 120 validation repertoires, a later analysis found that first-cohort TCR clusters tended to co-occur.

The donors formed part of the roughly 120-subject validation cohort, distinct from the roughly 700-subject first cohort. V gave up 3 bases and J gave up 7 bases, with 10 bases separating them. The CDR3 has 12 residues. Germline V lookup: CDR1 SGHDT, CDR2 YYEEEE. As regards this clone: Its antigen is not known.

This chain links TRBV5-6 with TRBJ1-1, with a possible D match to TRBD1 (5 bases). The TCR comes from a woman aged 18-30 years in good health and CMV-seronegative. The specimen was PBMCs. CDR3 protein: CASSSGLGEAFF. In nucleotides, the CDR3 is TGTGCCAGCAGCTCAGGGCTCGGTGAAGCTTTCTTT. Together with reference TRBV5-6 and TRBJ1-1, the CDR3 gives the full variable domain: DAGVTQSPTHLIKTRGQQVTLRCSPKSGHDTVSWYQQALGQGPQFIFQYYEEEERQRGNFPDRFSGHQFPNYSSELNVNALLLGDSALYLCASSSGLGEAFFGQGTRLTVV.